Following are 16 T cell receptor beta chains from one sample sequenced in a study of T cells in Graves' hyperthyroidism and ophthalmopathy. Template material for amplifying TCR beta CDR3 regions consisted of RNA transcripts. First-round RT-PCR targeting the TCR CDR3 was performed with the HTBI primer set. Each CDR3 protein gets one entry after TCRdb re-called the multiplex PCR reads with MiXCR. Among around 300,000 distinct CDR3 sequences listed, roughly an eighth were seen once. Sequenced input: blood. The receptors originated from a woman aged 40 to 50 with Graves' hyperthyroidism.

This clonotype occurred many times. The gene calls are TRBV28 and TRBJ1-1; 11 positions agree with TRBD1. The trim removed 5 bases at V and 11 bases at J, leaving 10 bases unmatched. CDR1 and CDR2 (germline): MDHEN, SYDVKM. CDR3 length equals 14 residues. CDR3 region: CASSTRTGGGGAFF. CDR3 nucleotides: TGTGCCAGCAGTACGAGGACAGGGGGCGGGGGGGCTTTCTTT.

Many counts were recorded for this clonotype. The genes are TRBV12-3 or TRBV12-4 and TRBJ1-1; the D is unclear. The V gene lost 4 bases and the J gene lost 3 bases, with 18 bases spanning the gap. The length of the CDR3 is 16 residues. The CDR3 DNA reads as TGTGCCAGCAGTTACCCGACTTGGTCAAAGGACACTGAAGCTTTCTTT. It codes for CASSYPTWSKDTEAFF.

This clonotype occurred a few times. The chain recombines TRBV29-1 with TRBJ1-1; D not resolved. From germline, CDR1 is SQVTM and CDR2 ANQGSEA. V gave up 3 bases and J gave up 3 bases, with 11 bases separating them. This CDR3 comprises 13 residues. The CDR3, as DNA: TGCAGCGTTGATGGCCAGATCTACACTGAAGCTTTCTTT. Its protein product is CSVDGQIYTEAFF.

This clonotype has more than one count but fewer than ten. V usage is TRBV19 and J usage is TRBJ1-3; D is perhaps TRBD1 (5 bases). The CDR3 has 14 residues. Deletions cut 3 bases from V and 4 bases from J, with 10 bases between. Germline V lookup: CDR1 LNHDA, CDR2 SQIVND (reference sequence). DNA of the CDR3: TGTGCCAGTAGTATTCAGGACACCGGAAACACCATATATTTT. Amino acids: CASSIQDTGNTIYF. The full variable domain, completed using reference TRBV19 and TRBJ1-3, is DGGITQSPKYLFRKEGQNVTLSCEQNLNHDAMYWYRQDPGQGLRLIYYSQIVNDFQKGDIAEGYSVSREKKESFPLTVTSAQKNPTAFYLCASSIQDTGNTIYFGEGSWLTVV.

This clonotype was seen at least ten times. The chain employs TRBV18 and TRBJ2-7, with a weak D call TRBD2 (5 bases). V gave up 3 bases and J gave up 0 bases, with 6 bases separating them. This CDR3 is built from 13 residues. Germline values: CDR1 KGHSH, CDR2 LQKENI. The CDR3 reads CASSPRGSYEQYF. As DNA, the CDR3 is TGTGCCAGCTCACCCCGGGGCTCCTACGAGCAGTACTTC.

The chain employs TRBV4-1 and TRBJ1-2; TRBD1 is a possible D gene (6 bases). V was cut by 4 bases and J by 0 bases, with 12 bases left in between. The V gene's germline CDR1 is MGHRA and CDR2 YSYEKL. The CDR3 sequence is 15 residues long. The CDR3 DNA sequence: TGCGCCAGCAGCCTTGGACAGCAATCTAACTATGGCTACACCTTC. It yields the protein CASSLGQQSNYGYTF.

This sequence joins TRBV2 and TRBJ2-7; TRBD1 agrees at 8 bases. The germline V gene encodes CDR1 SNHLY and CDR2 FYNNEI. With V trimmed by 3 bases and J by 1 base, 5 bases remained unmatched. This CDR3 has 15 residues. CDR3 residues: CASSDWRTGSYEQYF. The CDR3 coding sequence is TGTGCCAGCAGTGATTGGAGGACAGGGTCCTACGAGCAGTACTTC.

Ten or more counts support this clonotype. The CDR3 region is CASSIYGTGVGSNQPQHF. The CDR3 DNA follows: TGTGCCAGTAGTATTTATGGGACAGGGGTGGGAAGCAATCAGCCCCAGCATTTT. This chain connects TRBV19 to TRBJ1-5, with 10 bases aligning to TRBD1. The CDR3 loop spans 18 amino acids. V trimming: 3 bases; J trimming: 1 base; junction bases outside the gene matches: 9. Germline CDR1 reads LNHDA; CDR2 reads SQIVND (reference sequence).

This clonotype was detected ten times or more. This chain joins TRBV11-2 and TRBJ2-2, with TRBD2 matching over 7 bases. With V trimmed by 5 bases and J by 8 bases, 11 bases remained unmatched. The germline gives CDR1 SGHAT, CDR2 FQNNGV. This CDR3 contains 15 residues. The CDR3 DNA follows: TGTGCCAGCAGCGTCCTAGCGGAGACGGCGGGGGAGCTGTTTTTT. This sequence encodes CASSVLAETAGELFF.

At least ten counts were recorded for this clonotype. The rearrangement uses TRBV2 and TRBJ1-5, with D possibly being TRBD1 (5 bases). The CDR3 runs 12 residues. Germline V lookup: CDR1 SNHLY, CDR2 FYNNEI. V lost 8 bases, J lost 5 bases, and 10 bases lay in between. CDR3 sequence reads: CASALGDQPQHF. The CDR3 nucleotides read TGTGCCAGCGCCCTGGGGGATCAGCCCCAGCATTTT.

This clonotype was counted only a few times. A much larger clonotype is one base distant, so this may be a read error. The chain uses TRBV11-2 and TRBJ2-1, with 8 bases matching TRBD2. The CDR3 is 15 amino acids. Unmatched junction bases numbered 12, after V lost 8 bases and J lost 6 bases. In germline, CDR1 is SGHAT, CDR2 FQNNGV. The CDR3 region has the DNA TGTGCCAGCGGCATGAGGGTAGCGGGGATCAATGAGCAGTTCTTC. Translating it yields CASGMRVAGINEQFF. The entire variable domain, with the rest obtained from reference TRBV11-2 and TRBJ2-1, is as follows: EAGVAQSPRYKIIEKRQSVAFWCNPISGHATLYWYQQILGQGPKLLIQFQNNGVVDDSQLPKDRFSAERLKGVDSTLKIQPAKLEDSAVYLCASGMRVAGINEQFFGPGTRLTVL.

This clonotype was seen repeatedly, ten times or more. The rearrangement joins TRBV3-1 to TRBJ2-7, with TRBD1 matching over 7 bases. The CDR3 extends over 14 amino acids. J lost 3 bases, V lost 3 bases, and 5 bases had no gene match. Germline V gene sequence: CDR1 LGHDT, CDR2 YNNKEL (reference sequence). The CDR3 sequence is CASSQTGRGYEQYF. The CDR3 bases are TGTGCCAGCAGCCAGACAGGGCGAGGCTACGAGCAGTACTTC.

The V and J genes are TRBV5-1 and TRBJ2-1; perhaps TRBD1 as D (6 bases). The CDR3 contains 14 residues. With 2 bases removed from V and 8 bases from J, the gap between germline ends came to 14 bases. Germline CDR1 and CDR2: SGHRS and YFSETQ. CDR3 bases: TGCGCCAGCAGCTTCAGACAGGCCTCCCATGAGCAGTTCTTC. Translating gives CASSFRQASHEQFF.

This clonotype was detected a few times. V and J are TRBV20-1 and TRBJ2-1, with 8 bases that match TRBD2. CDR3 size: 14 residues. Looked up from germline, CDR1 is DFQATT and CDR2 is SNEGSKA (reference sequence). J gave up 5 bases and V 2 bases, and 5 bases lay outside the gene matches. The CDR3 region has the DNA TGCAGTGCTAGAAAAAGCGGGAGAAACAATGAGCAGTTCTTC. It translates to CSARKSGRNNEQFF.

This chain's CDR3 is CASSLTGGMQPQHF. Written as DNA, the CDR3 is TGTGCCAGCAGCCTGACAGGGGGCATGCAGCCCCAGCATTTT. The chain links TRBV5-8 to TRBJ1-5, with 10 bases matching TRBD1. V dropped 4 bases and J dropped 7; count of bases not matched to a gene: 5. The CDR3 covers 14 residues. Germline V CDR1 and CDR2: SGHTS, YDEGEE.

This chain uses TRBV6-1 with TRBJ1-5, with a tentative D call TRBD1 (6 bases). The CDR3 contains 15 residues. The germline V and J ends were trimmed by 7 bases and 9 bases, with 22 bases remaining between them. Germline CDR1 is MNHNS and CDR2 is SASEGT. Here the CDR3 DNA reads TGTGCCAGCACCTTCGAAGGGGGGCCCTACCGGCCCCAGCATTTT. It yields the protein CASTFEGGPYRPQHF.